This entry is about one TCR beta chain. Other nucleotide sequences in the sample specify the same CDR3. This sample stems from a study of OX40 agonist ivuxolimab in advanced cancers. This CDR3 spans 13 amino acids. The germline V gene encodes CDR1 MNHEY and CDR2 SVGAGI. Trimming stripped 1 base from V and 5 bases from J, with 8 bases between. Libraries were prepared by immunoSEQ multiplex PCR; TCRdb keeps only in-frame clonotypes and omits some of them. The repertoire holds around 92,000 clones, with 90% to 95% as singletons. The source material was CD4+ or CD8+ T cells sorted from blood, sampled in a trial of the OX40 agonist ivuxolimab. This sequence was found in an adult with an advanced solid tumor such as melanoma, head and neck, liver or kidney cancer. This chain joins TRBV6-5 and TRBJ1-1; D not certain. CDR3 nucleotide sequence: TGTGCCAGCAGTTACTGGGCGGGTACTGAAGCTTTCTTT. Amino acid sequence: CASSYWAGTEAFF.